A single T cell receptor beta chain is shown here with its context. This clonotype showed up many times. The antigen it recognizes is unknown. Base-call qualities are not available, and no considerably larger clone is one nucleotide away. V gives up 6 bases and J gives up 3 bases, and the segment between their germline ends measures 11 bases. The CDR3 covers 13 residues, taking in both the cysteine and the phenylalanine. CDR3 DNA is the only sequence kept; it has 39 bases, read in frame from the first base. The data derive from a study of T-cell memory formation after mild COVID-19 listed by TCRdb under 2021. Some background on the complete study: TCR sequence clusters from the two donors were found to be largely donor specific. The cohort comprised two young, previously healthy adult volunteers, one female and one male. Longitudinal TCRalpha and TCRbeta repertoire sequencing tracked T-cell clones expanding and contracting after mild COVID-19 in a couple of donors.

Ficoll-Paque density gradient centrifugation was used to isolate PBMCs. This sample was sequenced with an Illumina NovaSeq 6000. TCRalpha and TCRbeta cDNA libraries were constructed by 5'RACE with constant-segment primers, with sample barcodes and unique molecular identifiers being introduced. RNA was extracted from every sample with Trizol reagent. Library amplification was performed in two PCR steps, and a second sample barcode and Illumina TruSeq adapters were introduced in the second step. The libraries were sequenced on an Illumina NovaSeq using 2 x 150 bp paired-end reads. The study's processing was this. Reads were demultiplexed and collapsed into UMI-guided consensus sequences with migec v1.2.7. Using mixcr v2.1.11, the UMI consensuses were aligned to TRA and TRB V and J templates and assembled into clonotypes. A clonotype was counted as expanded or contracted only if both edgeR and NoisET called the change significant, with noise models trained on biological replicates. For edgeR calls, the thresholds were a false discovery rate-adjusted p below 0.01 and a log2 fold-change of 1. PCA with hierarchical clustering of max-normalized trajectories of the 1000 most abundant clonotypes was used as exploratory dynamics analysis. The CD4 or CD8 phenotype of responding clones was assigned using the separately sequenced CD4+ and CD8+ repertoires. The public reads were quality trimmed at Q25 with fastp and then assembled into clones with MiXCR by TCRdb, keeping productive beta chains. Rows matching on CDR3 protein sequence are summarized as one entry with the most common DNA and genes. For this entry, the V and J calls and clone size follow TCRdb and not the study's own pipeline. The sample table contains 200,000 to 250,000 distinct CDR3 sequences; only one count was recorded for over 9.5% of them. In total, the top ten clones hold 3.5% to 4% of the sample.

The study at large found these results: Some responding clones were detected in pre-infection memory, suggesting pre-existing cross-reactive memory T cells joined the SARS-CoV-2 response. Contracting CD4+ clones were located mainly in the CM and EM memory subsets, whereas CD8+ clones were found to be enriched in EMRA. Clones that contracted from day 15 to 85 showed balanced CD4/CD8 phenotypes, whereas a second wave of clones that expanded from day 15 to 37 leaned towards CD4+. The second-wave clones that peaked on day 37 were not confirmed to be SARS-CoV-2 specific. Only two mild cases were covered by the study, and larger cohorts that include severe cases with pre-infection samples were considered necessary.

This TCR was recovered from a young man who had mild COVID-19 (a few samples of this study predate the infection). The sample titles of this study are shuffled in the database, so cell type and time point are left out; the donor was told from shared clones. This receptor chain uses TRBV12-3 or TRBV12-4 and TRBJ2-5; a tentative D call is TRBD1 (6 bases match). Sample: PBMCs or a T cell subset sorted from them (not recorded which). The CDR3 protein: CASSLQGEETQYF. The nucleotide sequence reads as follows: TGTGCCAGCAGCTTACAGGGAGAAGAGACCCAGTACTTC.